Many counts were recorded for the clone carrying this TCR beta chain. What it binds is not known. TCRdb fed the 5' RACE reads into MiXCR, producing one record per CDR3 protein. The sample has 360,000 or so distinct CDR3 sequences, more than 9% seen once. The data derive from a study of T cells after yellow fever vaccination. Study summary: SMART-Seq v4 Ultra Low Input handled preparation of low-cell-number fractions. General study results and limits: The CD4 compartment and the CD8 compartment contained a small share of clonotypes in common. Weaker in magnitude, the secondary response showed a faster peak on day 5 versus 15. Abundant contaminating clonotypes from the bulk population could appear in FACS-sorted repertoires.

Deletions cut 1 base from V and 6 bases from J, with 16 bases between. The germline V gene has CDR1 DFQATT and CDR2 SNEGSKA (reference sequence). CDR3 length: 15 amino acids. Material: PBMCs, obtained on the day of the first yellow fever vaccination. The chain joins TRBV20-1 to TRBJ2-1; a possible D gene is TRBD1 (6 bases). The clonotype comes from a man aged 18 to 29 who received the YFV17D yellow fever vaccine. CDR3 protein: CSARARDTSSNEQFF. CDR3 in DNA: TGCAGTGCTAGAGCCCGGGACACAAGTAGCAATGAGCAGTTCTTC.